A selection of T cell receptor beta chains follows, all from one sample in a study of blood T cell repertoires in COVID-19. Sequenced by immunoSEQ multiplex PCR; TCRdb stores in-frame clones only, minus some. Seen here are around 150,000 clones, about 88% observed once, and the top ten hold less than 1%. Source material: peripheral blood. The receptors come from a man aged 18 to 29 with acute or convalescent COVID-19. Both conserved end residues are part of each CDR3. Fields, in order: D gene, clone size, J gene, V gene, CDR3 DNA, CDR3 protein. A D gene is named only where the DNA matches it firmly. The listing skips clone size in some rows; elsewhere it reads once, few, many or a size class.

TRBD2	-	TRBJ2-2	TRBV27	TGTGCCACCGGGTCCCCACTAGCGAAAACCGGGGAGCTGTTTTTT	CATGSPLAKTGELFF
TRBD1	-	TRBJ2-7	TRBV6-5	TGTGCCAGCAGCGGCACCGGGACAGTTACCTACGAGCAGTACTTC	CASSGTGTVTYEQYF
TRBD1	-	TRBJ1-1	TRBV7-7	TGTGCCAGCAGCCCTTGGACAGGGTTAATGAACACTGAAGCTTTCTTT	CASSPWTGLMNTEAFF
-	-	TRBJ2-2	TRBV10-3	TGTGCCTCCGGACAGGGAGGGACCGGGGAGCTGTTTTTT	CASGQGGTGELFF
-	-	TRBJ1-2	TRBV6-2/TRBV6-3	TGTGCCAGCAGTTACACGACCCTCCGCGGCGGCTACACCTTC	CASSYTTLRGGYTF
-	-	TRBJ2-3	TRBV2	TGTGCCAGCGGCCCAGCAGGTGGATATACGCAGTATTTT	CASGPAGGYTQYF
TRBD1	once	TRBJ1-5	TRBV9	TGTGCCAGCAGCGAGGGGGCAGGGAATCAGCCCCAGCATTTT	CASSEGAGNQPQHF
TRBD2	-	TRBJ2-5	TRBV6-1	TGTGCCAGCAGTCGCCGCGGGGGGATGGGGGAGACCCAGTACTTC	CASSRRGGMGETQYF
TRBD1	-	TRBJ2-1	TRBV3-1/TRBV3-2	TGTGCCAGCAGCCAACGGACAGGGTCATACAATGAGCAGTTCTTC	CASSQRTGSYNEQFF
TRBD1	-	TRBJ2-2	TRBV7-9	TGTGCCAGCAGCCCCGAGGGGACAGGGTTGGCCGGGGAGCTGTTTTTT	CASSPEGTGLAGELFF
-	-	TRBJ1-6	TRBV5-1	TGCGCCAGCTCCCTACAGGGCGGTAATTCACCCCTCCACTTT	CASSLQGGNSPLHF
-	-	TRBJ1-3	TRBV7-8	TGTGCCAGCAGCCCCGTCGGTGGGGCCAGCTCTGGAAACACCATATATTTT	CASSPVGGASSGNTIYF
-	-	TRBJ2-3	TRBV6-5	TGTGCCAGCAGGGGCGACAGACTCACAGATACGCAGTATTTT	CASRGDRLTDTQYF
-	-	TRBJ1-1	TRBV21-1	TGTGCCAGCAGCAGATTCCCACAGGGAACTGAAGCTTTCTTT	CASSRFPQGTEAFF
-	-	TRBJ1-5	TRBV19	TGTGCCAGCCCACAACGGGTCACCAATCAGCCCCAGCATTTT	CASPQRVTNQPQHF
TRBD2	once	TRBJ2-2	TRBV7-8	TGTGCCGCAGCCAGGGGACTAGCGGGGATCGGGGAGCTGTTTTTT	CAAARGLAGIGELFF
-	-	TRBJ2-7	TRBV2	TGTGCCAGCAGCATCGACACCTACGAGCAGTACTTC	CASSIDTYEQYF
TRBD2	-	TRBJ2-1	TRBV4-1	TGCGCCAGCAGCCATCATGGGCGGGGGTATGGGAATGAGCAGTTCTTC	CASSHHGRGYGNEQFF
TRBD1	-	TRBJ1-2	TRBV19	TGTGCCAGTAGTATCCCCGGGACAGAATTCTATGGCTACACCTTC	CASSIPGTEFYGYTF
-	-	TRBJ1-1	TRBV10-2	TGCGCCAGCAGTGAGTCAGGGAGCGCTGAAGCTTTCTTT	CASSESGSAEAFF
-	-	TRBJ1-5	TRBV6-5	TGTGCCAGCAGTACTACAGGGAAGTATCAGCCCCAGCATTTT	CASSTTGKYQPQHF
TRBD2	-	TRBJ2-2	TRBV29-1	TGCAGCGCCATACTAGCGGGAGCCAACACCGGGGAGCTGTTTTTT	CSAILAGANTGELFF
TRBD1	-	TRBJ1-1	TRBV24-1	TGTGCCACCAGCCAAGGGGGCAACGGGGACACTGAAGCTTTCTTT	CATSQGGNGDTEAFF